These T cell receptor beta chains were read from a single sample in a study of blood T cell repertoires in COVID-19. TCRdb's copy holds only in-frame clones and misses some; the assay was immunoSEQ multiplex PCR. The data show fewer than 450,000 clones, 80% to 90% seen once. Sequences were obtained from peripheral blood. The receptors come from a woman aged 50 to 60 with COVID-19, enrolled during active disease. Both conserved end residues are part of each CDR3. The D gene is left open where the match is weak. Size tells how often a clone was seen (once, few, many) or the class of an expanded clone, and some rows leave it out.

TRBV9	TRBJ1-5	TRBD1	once	TGTGCCAGCAGCTCACCGACAGGGGTCCTCCGTCATCAGCCCCAGCATTTT	CASSSPTGVLRHQPQHF
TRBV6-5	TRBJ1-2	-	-	TGTGCCAGCAGTTACTCACAGGGTGGGGACTATGGCTACACCTTC	CASSYSQGGDYGYTF
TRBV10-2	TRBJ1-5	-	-	TGCGCCAGCAGCTCCCCCGGGAGCAATCAGCCCCAGCATTTT	CASSSPGSNQPQHF
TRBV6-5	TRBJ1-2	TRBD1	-	TGTGCCAGCAGTTCCGGGGGACAGGGAAGTAACTATGGCTACACCTTC	CASSSGGQGSNYGYTF
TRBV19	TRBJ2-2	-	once	TGTGCCAGTAGTATGGCCGGGACATCGGGTTATAACAGGGAGCTGTTTTTT	CASSMAGTSGYNRELFF
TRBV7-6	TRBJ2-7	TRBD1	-	TGTGCCAGCAGCTCCAGGGACAGCTCCTACGAGCAGTACTTC	CASSSRDSSYEQYF
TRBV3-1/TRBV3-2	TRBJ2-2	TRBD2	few	TGTGCCAGCAGCCAGACACCTAGCGGGAACGGGGAGCTGTTTTTT	CASSQTPSGNGELFF
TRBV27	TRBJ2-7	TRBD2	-	TGTGCCAGCAGTTTGTTTGGACTAGCGGGAGGGGTCGAGCAGTACTTC	CASSLFGLAGGVEQYF
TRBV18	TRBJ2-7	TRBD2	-	TGTGCCAGCTCCCCCTTAGGACTAGTCGACGAGCAGTACTTC	CASSPLGLVDEQYF
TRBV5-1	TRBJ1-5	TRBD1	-	TGCGCCAGCAGCTTGGGGGACAGGATGCATAGCAATCAGCCCCAGCATTTT	CASSLGDRMHSNQPQHF
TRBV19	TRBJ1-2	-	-	TGTGCCAGTAGTCCTAGGGAGGGGACCGGCTACACCTTC	CASSPREGTGYTF
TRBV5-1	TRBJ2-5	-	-	TGCGCCAGCAGCCTACAAGGGACATCAGAGACCCAGTACTTC	CASSLQGTSETQYF
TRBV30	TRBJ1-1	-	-	TGTGCCTGGAGTGTTGCGGCGTCGGGCACTGAAGCTTTCTTT	CAWSVAASGTEAFF
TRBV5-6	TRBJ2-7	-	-	TGTGCCAGCAGCTTGTTTGGTAGCGCCATTTCCTACGAGCAGTACTTC	CASSLFGSAISYEQYF
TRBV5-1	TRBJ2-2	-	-	TGCGCCAGCCATACAGCTAGCGCACTTAACACCGGGGAGCTGTTTTTT	CASHTASALNTGELFF
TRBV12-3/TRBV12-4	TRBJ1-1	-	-	TGTGCCAGCAGTGTACAGACGAACACTGAAGCTTTCTTT	CASSVQTNTEAFF
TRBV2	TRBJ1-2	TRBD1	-	TGTGCCAGCAGTGGGGACAGGTCTCCCCAGGGGGGCTACACCTTC	CASSGDRSPQGGYTF
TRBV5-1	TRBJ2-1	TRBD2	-	TGCGCCAGCAGCTTCACGCGGACTAGCGGCAATGAGCAGTTCTTC	CASSFTRTSGNEQFF
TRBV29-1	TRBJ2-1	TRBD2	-	TGCAGCGTGATAGCGGGAGGGTCCTACAATGAGCAGTTCTTC	CSVIAGGSYNEQFF
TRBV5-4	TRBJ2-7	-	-	TGTGCCAGCAGCTTGTTTGTGGGGCAGGGTACCTACGAGCAGTACTTC	CASSLFVGQGTYEQYF
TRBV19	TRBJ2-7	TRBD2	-	TGTGCCAGTAGTATAGTATGGACTAGCGGGAGGGCTATCTCCCACGAGCAGTACTTC	CASSIVWTSGRAISHEQYF
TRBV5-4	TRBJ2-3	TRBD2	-	TGTGCCAGCAGCTTGGGGGAGGCTAGCGGGAGCACAGATACGCAGTATTTT	CASSLGEASGSTDTQYF
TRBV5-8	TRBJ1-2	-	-	TGTGCCTCCAGGACTTACTCTAACTATGGCTACACCTTC	CASRTYSNYGYTF
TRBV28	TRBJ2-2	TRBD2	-	TGTGCCAGCGTTAGCGGGAGTTTGAACACCGGGGAGCTGTTTTTT	CASVSGSLNTGELFF
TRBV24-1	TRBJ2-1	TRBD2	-	TGTGCCACCAGTCATAGCGGGGGAAACTACAATGAGCAGTTCTTC	CATSHSGGNYNEQFF
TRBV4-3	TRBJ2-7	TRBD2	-	TGCGCCAGCAGCCAAGATTGGCTAGCGGACTACGAGCAGTACTTC	CASSQDWLADYEQYF
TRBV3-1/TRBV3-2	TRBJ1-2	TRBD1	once	TGTGCCAGCAGCCGGGGACAGGGGAACTATGGCTACACCTTC	CASSRGQGNYGYTF
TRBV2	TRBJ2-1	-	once	TGTGCCACTACACGGCCCGCACGCGGGGATGAGCAGTTCTTC	CATTRPARGDEQFF
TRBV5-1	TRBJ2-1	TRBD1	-	TGCGCCAGCAGCCCATGGACAGGGTTGTACAATGAGCAGTTCTTC	CASSPWTGLYNEQFF